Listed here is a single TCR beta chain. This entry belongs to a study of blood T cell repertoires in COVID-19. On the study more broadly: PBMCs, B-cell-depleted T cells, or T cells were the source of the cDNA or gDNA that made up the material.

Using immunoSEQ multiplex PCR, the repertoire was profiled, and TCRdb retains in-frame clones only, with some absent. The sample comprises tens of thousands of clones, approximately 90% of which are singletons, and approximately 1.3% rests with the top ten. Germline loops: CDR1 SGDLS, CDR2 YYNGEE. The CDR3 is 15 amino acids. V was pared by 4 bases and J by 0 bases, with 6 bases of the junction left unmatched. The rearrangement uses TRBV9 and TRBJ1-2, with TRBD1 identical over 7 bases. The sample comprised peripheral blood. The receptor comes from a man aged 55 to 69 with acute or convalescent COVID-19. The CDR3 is CASSTPRGANYGYTF. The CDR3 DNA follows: TGTGCCAGCAGCACACCCAGGGGGGCTAACTATGGCTACACCTTC. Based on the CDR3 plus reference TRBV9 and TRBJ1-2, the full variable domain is DSGVTQTPKHLITATGQRVTLRCSPRSGDLSVYWYQQSLDQGLQFLIQYYNGEERAKGNILERFSAQQFPDLHSELNLSSLELGDSALYFCASSTPRGANYGYTFGSGTRLTVV.